The 4 T cell receptor beta chains below were found in one sample sequenced in a study of CD8 T cells in ankylosing spondylitis. From the 5' RACE reads, TCRdb called clonotypes with MiXCR, one entry per CDR3 protein. The table includes some 200,000 distinct CDR3 sequences, roughly 18% detected once. The sample taken for sequencing was blood, either unsorted or a sorted T cell fraction (not recorded which). The receptors stem from a male donor between 5 and 29 years old with ankylosing spondylitis or in good health (not recorded which).

This clonotype was detected ten times or more. This chain uses TRBV5-1 with TRBJ2-1, with D perhaps being TRBD1 or TRBD2 (5 bases each). The germline V gene encodes CDR1 SGHRS and CDR2 YFSETQ. The V end lost 3 bases, the J end lost 4 bases, and 14 bases lay between the germline ends. The CDR3 runs 15 residues. The CDR3 is CASSSQGVLYNEQFF. The CDR3 bases are TGCGCCAGCAGCTCGCAGGGAGTATTGTACAATGAGCAGTTCTTC.

The CDR3 sequence is CASSLGLAGTGEQYF. CDR3 bases: TGTGCCAGCAGCCTGGGACTAGCGGGAACCGGCGAGCAGTACTTC. The chain links TRBV7-2 to TRBJ2-7; 13 nucleotides match TRBD2. CDR3 size: 15 residues. V lost 5 bases and J lost 6; bases outside the gene matches: 7. The germline V gene encodes CDR1 SGHTA and CDR2 FQGNSA.

This clonotype was seen at least ten times. The J gene is TRBJ2-2, the V gene TRBV12-3 or TRBV12-4, with D unresolved. There are 13 residues in the CDR3. Trimming shortened V by 3 bases and J by 1 base, and 3 bases separated the two germline ends. The CDR3 region is CASSLENTGELFF. The DNA for the CDR3 is TGTGCCAGCAGTTTGGAGAACACCGGGGAGCTGTTTTTT.

The CDR3 spells CASSSVVTAKNIQYF. The CDR3 region has the DNA TGTGCCAGCAGTTCAGTAGTTACTGCCAAAAACATTCAGTACTTC. This chain links TRBV27 with TRBJ2-4; D is ambiguous. CDR1 and CDR2 (germline): MNHEY, SMNVEV (reference sequence). The CDR3 runs 15 residues. The V end was cut by 4 bases, the J end by 1 base, with 11 bases between.